This TCR beta chain stems from a study of cytomegalovirus exposure and HLA in healthy donors. Produced via immunoSEQ multiplex PCR; TCRdb's table is partial and in-frame only. The sample lists 150,000 to 200,000 clones, roughly 86% occurring once. The CDR3 is made up of 13 amino acids. Germline V gene lookup returns CDR1 KGHSH and CDR2 LQKENI. The V end was cut by 3 bases, the J end by 6 bases, with 9 bases between. This clone was counted a single time. Its specificity is unknown. Study results and limitations: Three chains tied to CMV proved CMV antigen-specific in vitro.

The sample taken for sequencing was PBMCs. The source of this sequence is a man younger than 30 in good health and CMV-seropositive. This chain links TRBV18 with TRBJ2-1; the D is unclear. In DNA, the CDR3 is TGTGCCAGCTCACCTCTGAATAGCAATGAGCAGTTCTTC. This sequence encodes CASSPLNSNEQFF.